The 29 T cell receptor beta chains given below trace back to one sample, sequenced in a study of blood T cells in healthy people across ages. Alongside a J-beta primer mix, a sample-barcoded 5' primer served in a second PCR lasting roughly 7 to 11 cycles. TCRdb re-called the 5' RACE reads with MiXCR, one entry per CDR3 protein. The table has some 790,000 distinct CDR3 sequences, 29% seen once. The sample taken for sequencing was blood. The receptor source for this set is a woman older than 75 in good health.

The table lists this clonotype with many counts. This sequence may be a read error, since a much larger clone differs from it by one base. This chain links TRBV6-6 with TRBJ1-5; D is unresolved. V lost 2 bases and J 3 bases, leaving 5 bases between the germline ends. Germline loops: CDR1 MNHNY, CDR2 SVGAGI (reference sequence). There are 13 residues in the CDR3. The DNA of the CDR3 is TGTGCCAGCAGTTACGGGGTCAATCAGCCCCAGCATTTT. Residues: CASSYGVNQPQHF.

As regards this clonotype: Relative to the germline gene, one junction end is altered; a read error may explain this. This chain links TRBV9 with TRBJ2-3; D perhaps matches TRBD2 (7 bases). The germline V gene encodes CDR1 SGDLS and CDR2 YYNGEE. The CDR3 extends over 16 amino acids. The CDR3 nucleotides read TGTGCCAGTAGCGCTACAGGACGGGGGGCGACAGATACGCAGTATTTT. This gives the protein CASSATGRGATDTQYF. The full variable domain, with the rest looked up from reference TRBV9 and TRBJ2-3, is DSGVTQTPKHLITATGQRVTLRCSPRSGDLSVYWYQQSLDQGLQFLIQYYNGEERAKGNILERFSAQQFPDLHSELNLSSLELGDSALYFCASSATGRGATDTQYFGPGTRLTVL.

V gene TRBV28 combines with J gene TRBJ2-3; D could derive from TRBD1 or TRBD2 (6 bases each). The CDR3 extends over 17 amino acids. The ends were cut back, 3 bases at V and 5 bases at J, with 21 bases in the middle. Germline V gene data show CDR1 as MDHEN and CDR2 as SYDVKM. In DNA form, the CDR3 reads TGTGCCAGCAGTTTTAAAAGGGGGGCCGGAGTGGGAGATACGCAGTATTTT. Translation: CASSFKRGAGVGDTQYF.

To note about this clonotype: This may arise from a read error, as a much more abundant clone is one base away. The chain carries TRBV7-2 and TRBJ2-5, with D unresolved. Germline V gives CDR1 SGHTA, CDR2 FQGNSA. There are 11 residues in the CDR3. The DNA for the CDR3 is TGTGCCAGCAGCTTCAAAGAGGCCCAGTACTTC. Translating gives CASSFKEAQYF.

In its sample, this clonotype was seen many times. J is TRBJ2-7 and V is TRBV28; 8 positions agree with TRBD1. Losses at the gene ends were 5 bases for V and 5 bases for J; bases not matched to a gene: 11. The CDR3 totals 15 residues. Germline V gene data show CDR1 as MDHEN and CDR2 as SYDVKM. The CDR3 DNA reads as TGTGCCAGCAGTCCGTTTGAGGACAGGGATGACGAGCAGTACTTC. Its protein product is CASSPFEDRDDEQYF.

This clonotype was counted many times. The chain joins TRBV7-2 to TRBJ2-1; 16 nucleotides agree with TRBD2. CDR1 is SGHTA, CDR2 FQGNSA, per germline. Trimming took 6 bases from V and 11 from J; bases not matched to a gene: 1. The CDR3 has 13 amino acids. CDR3 nucleotide sequence: TGTGCCAGCAGGGGACTAGCGGGGGGGAAGCAGTTCTTC. Translated: CASRGLAGGKQFF. Looking up the rest from reference TRBV7-2 and TRBJ2-1 gives the full variable domain: GAGVSQSPSNKVTEKGKDVELRCDPISGHTALYWYRQSLGQGLEFLIYFQGNSAPDKSGLPSDRFSAERTGGSVSTLTIQRTQQEDSAVYLCASRGLAGGKQFFGPGTRLTVL.

In this sample, this clonotype turned up many times. The chain carries TRBV20-1 and TRBJ2-1; weak D call: TRBD2 (5 bases). Germline values: CDR1 DFQATT, CDR2 SNEGSKA (reference sequence). Trimming removed 1 base from V and 8 bases from J, with 21 bases in between. The CDR3 has 16 amino acids. CDR3: CSARASGIRIVDEQFF. As DNA, the CDR3 is TGCAGTGCTAGAGCTTCGGGGATTCGGATAGTCGATGAGCAGTTCTTC.

In this sample, this clonotype turned up many times. CDR3 sequence reads: CASSPVGHF. In DNA, the CDR3 is TGTGCCAGCAGCCCAGTGGGGCATTTT. The chain joins TRBV7-9 to TRBJ1-5; no firm D call. Germline CDR1 is SEHNR and CDR2 is FQNEAQ (reference sequence). The CDR3 contains 9 residues. V lost 5 bases and J lost 15, with 8 bases in between.

A word on this clonotype: A much larger clone sits a single nucleotide away, making a read error possible. This CDR3 is CASSQVGMGEAQYF. Written as DNA, the CDR3 is TGCGCCAGCAGCCAAGTAGGAATGGGGGAGGCCCAGTACTTC. The chain couples TRBV4-3 to TRBJ2-7; weak D call: TRBD2 (6 bases). The V gene lost 1 base and the J gene lost 10 bases, with 17 bases spanning the gap. This CDR3 has 14 residues. From germline, CDR1 is LGHNA and CDR2 YSLEER.

The chain carries TRBV7-9 and TRBJ2-3; D uncertain. V was clipped by 8 bases and J by 5 bases, with 11 bases between them. Per the germline V gene, CDR1 is SEHNR and CDR2 is FQNEAQ (reference sequence). The CDR3 spans 12 residues. CDR3 loop: CASSSSLDTQYF. The CDR3 DNA follows: TGTGCCAGCTCCTCTTCCCTAGATACGCAGTATTTT.

This clonotype was seen more than once but under ten times. V is TRBV20-1 and J is TRBJ1-1, with unresolved D. With 1 base removed from V and 2 bases from J, the gap between germline ends came to 11 bases. CDR3 size: 14 residues. Germline CDR1 DFQATT, CDR2 SNEGSKA (reference sequence). CDR3 in amino acids: CSARGSGSNTEAFF. The CDR3 nucleotides are TGCAGTGCTAGAGGATCGGGGTCCAACACTGAAGCTTTCTTT.

In this sample, this clonotype turned up many times. The CDR3 sequence is CASSLGSGEGYEQYF. The CDR3 region has the DNA TGTGCCAGCAGCTTAGGGTCGGGGGAGGGGTACGAGCAGTACTTC. The chain recombines TRBV7-2 with TRBJ2-7; 7 nucleotides line up with TRBD2. This CDR3 spans 15 amino acids. Germline V gene sequence: CDR1 SGHTA, CDR2 FQGNSA. The V segment lost 1 base and the J segment 4 bases; nucleotides outside the gene matches: 7. Full variable domain (outside the CDR3, taken from reference TRBV7-2 and TRBJ2-7): GAGVSQSPSNKVTEKGKDVELRCDPISGHTALYWYRQSLGQGLEFLIYFQGNSAPDKSGLPSDRFSAERTGGSVSTLTIQRTQQEDSAVYLCASSLGSGEGYEQYFGPGTRLTVT.

The chain has TRBV7-2 and TRBJ2-7, with D perhaps TRBD1 (5 bases). CDR3 length: 14 residues. Germline loops: CDR1 SGHTA, CDR2 FQGNSA. The ends were cut back, 5 bases at V and 5 bases at J, with 16 bases in the middle. The CDR3 is CASSQTVTLNEQYF. CDR3 in DNA: TGTGCCAGCAGCCAGACAGTTACTTTGAACGAGCAGTACTTC.

A single count supports this clonotype. The chain combines TRBV4-1 with TRBJ2-7; D possibly matches TRBD1 or TRBD2 (5 bases each). The CDR3 has 14 residues. The ends were cut back, 8 bases at V and 4 bases at J, with 18 bases in the middle. Germline CDR1 reads MGHRA; CDR2 reads YSYEKL. DNA for the CDR3: TGCGCCAGCTCTCCGGGACGCACGGGATACGAGCAGTACTTC. It is translated as CASSPGRTGYEQYF.

This chain uses TRBV27 with TRBJ1-4, with D possibly being TRBD1 (6 bases). Germline-derived CDR1 and CDR2 are MNHEY and SMNVEV (reference sequence). Deletions cut 6 bases from V and 8 bases from J, with 16 bases between. This CDR3 contains 14 residues. The DNA of the CDR3 is TGTGCCAGCAGCTGGACCACGGGGGGCGAAAAACTGTTTTTT. The encoded protein is CASSWTTGGEKLFF. Together with reference TRBV27 and TRBJ1-4, the CDR3 gives the full variable domain: EAQVTQNPRYLITVTGKKLTVTCSQNMNHEYMSWYRQDPGLGLRQIYYSMNVEVTDKGDVPEGYKVSRKEKRNFPLILESPSPNQTSLYFCASSWTTGGEKLFFGSGTQLSVL.

This clonotype was observed many times. The chain employs TRBV6-6 and TRBJ2-3, with a weak D call TRBD2 (7 bases). Per germline, CDR1 MNHNY and CDR2 SVGAGI (reference sequence). This CDR3 has 13 amino acids. Trimming removed 2 bases at V and 9 bases at J, with 12 bases between. CDR3 coding DNA: TGTGCCAGCAGTTACGGGGGGGCTCAGACGCAGTATTTT. Protein sequence: CASSYGGAQTQYF.

The CDR3 DNA reads as TGCGCCAGCAGCTTAGGCGGCGAGACAACTGAAGCTTTCTTT. It encodes CASSLGGETTEAFF. The V call is TRBV5-1, the J call TRBJ1-1; D is uncertain. Deletions cut 2 bases from V and 5 bases from J, with 13 bases between. Germline lookup yields CDR1 SGHRS and CDR2 YFSETQ. This CDR3 has 14 residues.

The table lists this clonotype with a count of one. The J gene is TRBJ2-3, the V gene TRBV12-3 or TRBV12-4; D uncertain. Trimming took off 2 bases at V and 11 bases at J, with 14 bases between the two ends. The CDR3 spans 13 residues. The CDR3 protein is CASSLYSTDVQYF. In nucleotides, the CDR3 is TGTGCCAGCAGTTTATATAGCACAGATGTGCAGTATTTT.

This clonotype occurred a few times. This chain links TRBV11-2 with TRBJ1-5; possibly TRBD1 for D (6 bases). Germline V gene data show CDR1 as SGHAT and CDR2 as FQNNGV. The V gene lost 4 bases and the J gene lost 3 bases, with 10 bases spanning the gap. The CDR3 runs 14 residues. The DNA for the CDR3 is TGTGCCAGCAGCTCAGGACAGCTCAATCAGCCCCAGCATTTT. It codes for CASSSGQLNQPQHF.

This clonotype was seen many times. The rearrangement links TRBV20-1 to TRBJ2-5; possibly TRBD1 for D (6 bases). V was cut by 3 bases and J by 7 bases, with 12 bases left in between. Per the germline V gene, CDR1 is DFQATT and CDR2 is SNEGSKA (reference sequence). This CDR3 has 12 amino acids. Here the CDR3 reads CSASLGQPTQYF. The CDR3 DNA follows: TGCAGTGCTAGTCTGGGACAACCGACCCAGTACTTC.

A few counts support this clonotype. The chain uses TRBV6-2 or TRBV6-3 and TRBJ1-1, with 8 bases that match TRBD1. V dropped 5 bases and J dropped 4; count of bases not matched to a gene: 12. The V gene's germline CDR1 is MNHEY and CDR2 SVGEGT. This CDR3 has 16 amino acids. CDR3 sequence (DNA): TGTGCCAGCAGTCCTACCCTCGGACAGGGTGGCACTGAAGCTTTCTTT. Protein sequence: CASSPTLGQGGTEAFF.

Only a few counts were recorded for this clonotype. It may be a read error: a sequence one base away is much more abundant. This chain uses TRBV6-6 with TRBJ2-1; D may be TRBD1 or TRBD2 (5 bases each). The germline gives CDR1 MNHNY, CDR2 SVGAGI (reference sequence). Trimming removed 6 bases at V and 0 bases at J, with 15 bases between. CDR3 length: 16 amino acids. DNA of the CDR3: TGTGCCAGCAGCCTCCAGGCAGGGAGCTCCTACAATGAGCAGTTCTTC. Translation: CASSLQAGSSYNEQFF.

This clonotype was detected many times. J is TRBJ2-7 and V is TRBV20-1; 9 positions match TRBD1. Germline values: CDR1 DFQATT, CDR2 SNEGSKA (reference sequence). The J segment lost 6 bases and the V segment lost 2 bases, leaving 5 bases of the junction unmatched. The CDR3 length is 13 residues. This chain's CDR3 is CSARRDRVAEQYF. In nucleotides, the CDR3 is TGCAGTGCTAGAAGGGACAGGGTGGCCGAGCAGTACTTC.

The table lists this clonotype with many counts. The chain recombines TRBV6-6 with TRBJ1-5, with no clear D. Trimming stripped 0 bases from V and 5 bases from J, with 5 bases between. Per germline, CDR1 MNHNY and CDR2 SVGAGI (reference sequence). The length of the CDR3 is 13 residues. CDR3 loop: CASSYSSDQPQHF. The CDR3 DNA is TGTGCCAGCAGTTACTCTTCAGATCAGCCCCAGCATTTT.

The V gene is TRBV6-2 or TRBV6-3, the J gene TRBJ1-2; no firm D call. Trimming cost V 0 bases and J 4 bases, with 18 bases left between them. Germline lookup yields CDR1 MNHEY and CDR2 SVGEGT. The CDR3 totals 17 residues. The CDR3 DNA reads as TGTGCCAGCAGTTACTCTGTGGTGTTGGTTTCCTTCTATGGCTACACCTTC. As protein: CASSYSVVLVSFYGYTF.

This clonotype was recorded a few times. Given a much more abundant clone one base away, this may be a read error. The V and J genes are TRBV28 and TRBJ2-7; 8 bases line up with TRBD2. CDR1 is MDHEN and CDR2 is SYDVKM in the germline V gene. CDR3 length: 15 residues. V was pared by 3 bases and J by 7 bases, with 11 bases of the junction left unmatched. Written as DNA, the CDR3 is TGTGCCAGCAGTTTCCTCGGGGGGGCCTACAATGAGCAGTACTTC. Its protein product is CASSFLGGAYNEQYF.

Notes on this clonotype: A much larger clone lies one base from this, so it may be a read error. The V and J genes are TRBV3-1 and TRBJ2-7; D is uncertain. Trimming shortened V by 1 base and J by 0 bases, and 10 bases separated the two germline ends. Germline loops: CDR1 LGHDT, CDR2 YNNKEL (reference sequence). The CDR3 is made up of 15 amino acids. The CDR3 DNA is TGTGCCAGCAGCCAAGGAGTCGTAAGCTCCTACGAGCAGTACTTC. Encoded protein: CASSQGVVSSYEQYF.

Notes on this clonotype: Being one base from a much bigger clone, this may be a read error. This chain links TRBV29-1 with TRBJ2-5; 12 bases match TRBD2. Germline CDR1 reads SQVTM; CDR2 reads ANQGSEA. The CDR3 sequence is 15 residues long. Trimming took 7 bases from V and 1 from J; bases not matched to a gene: 7. The CDR3 here is CSAKPSGGVQETQYF. CDR3 DNA: TGCAGCGCGAAACCTAGCGGGGGGGTCCAAGAGACCCAGTACTTC.

About this clonotype: A much larger clonotype is one base distant, so this may be a read error. V gene TRBV12-3 or TRBV12-4 combines with J gene TRBJ2-7; TRBD2 agrees at 9 bases. The CDR3 loop spans 16 amino acids. Trimming cost V 4 bases and J 7 bases; bases outside gene matches: 14. CDR3 sequence (DNA): TGTGCCAGCAGTTCAACCTCTAGCGGGGTCTACAATGAGCAGTACTTC. It translates to CASSSTSSGVYNEQYF.